This T cell receptor (beta chain) is from a study of blood T cells in healthy people across ages. Study findings and constraints: The diversity estimates, figures obtained from one million T cells, were considered underestimates.

Germline values: CDR1 SEHNR, CDR2 FQNEAQ (reference sequence). There are 14 residues in the CDR3. The V end was cut by 0 bases, the J end by 5 bases, with 10 bases between. For the second PCR, which ran for roughly 6 to 12 cycles, a sample-barcoded 5' primer and a J-beta primer mix were used. Every individual sample yielded 3 million or more paired-end reads (each containing CDR3). MiXCR, run by TCRdb on the 5' RACE reads, gives a single entry per CDR3 protein. The sample shows 1,300,000 or so distinct CDR3 sequences, 55% to 75% of them seen only once. Notes on this clonotype: Its target is unknown.

Input material: blood. The chain has TRBV7-9 and TRBJ1-1; no clear D. The origin of this receptor is a man younger than 30 in good health. CDR3 sequence reads: CASSLAWGQTEAFF. The CDR3 DNA is TGTGCCAGCAGCTTAGCGTGGGGTCAGACTGAAGCTTTCTTT.